These 20 T cell receptor beta chains were sequenced from one sample in a study of T cell repertoires in cytomegalovirus infection. TCRdb reprocessed the reads with MiXCR, giving one entry per CDR3 protein. The table includes about 900,000 distinct CDR3 sequences, roughly a third detected once. Their antigen targets remain unknown. The sample here was cultured CD8+ T cells from PBMCs, taken from culture after CMV antigen stimulation. The receptors stem from a human donor in good health (CMV status not recorded). Some clones in this sample may be carry-over from other donors' samples.

This clonotype was counted once. The chain has TRBV27 and TRBJ1-1; maybe TRBD1 (6 bases). Looked up from germline, CDR1 is MNHEY and CDR2 is SMNVEV (reference sequence). The CDR3 runs to 13 residues. The V end was cut by 6 bases, the J end by 3 bases, with 11 bases between. This CDR3 is CASRSGTHTEAFF. Here the CDR3 DNA reads TGTGCCAGCAGATCTGGGACACACACTGAAGCTTTCTTT.

This sequence joins TRBV5-4 and TRBJ2-7; 10 positions match TRBD2. The CDR3 loop spans 18 amino acids. V lost 0 bases and J lost 0; bases outside the gene matches: 9. Germline CDR1 reads SGHNT; CDR2 reads YYREEE (reference sequence). In DNA, the CDR3 is TGTGCCAGCAGCTTGGGAACTAGCGGGGCCCTTAGCTCCTACGAGCAGTACTTC. Protein sequence: CASSLGTSGALSSYEQYF.

The chain recombines TRBV6-6 with TRBJ1-1; tentative D call: TRBD1 (5 bases). The CDR3 extends over 16 amino acids. Trimming removed 0 bases at V and 6 bases at J, with 17 bases between. Germline V gene sequence: CDR1 MNHNY, CDR2 SVGAGI (reference sequence). DNA of the CDR3: TGTGCCAGCAGTTACTCGACTGGGCGGAGGGGCGCTGAAGCTTTCTTT. This sequence encodes CASSYSTGRRGAEAFF.

The J gene is TRBJ2-7, the V gene TRBV15; D tentatively fits TRBD1 or TRBD2 (6 bases each). The germline V gene encodes CDR1 LNHNV and CDR2 YYDKDF (reference sequence). The CDR3 consists of 15 residues. V lost 5 bases and J lost 6, with 20 bases in between. The CDR3 sequence: CATSLDRRGGREQYV. CDR3 bases: TGTGCCACCAGCCTAGACAGGCGGGGAGGACGCGAGCAGTACGTC.

This clonotype turned up a few times. This chain uses TRBV6-1 with TRBJ2-1, with a tentative D call TRBD1 (5 bases). V shed 0 bases and J shed 7 bases, with 16 bases lying between them. CDR3 size: 16 residues. The germline V gene encodes CDR1 MNHNS and CDR2 SASEGT. CDR3 loop: CASSEASQGPFNEQFF. The CDR3 DNA is TGTGCCAGCAGTGAAGCGAGTCAGGGTCCGTTTAATGAGCAGTTCTTC.

The chain links TRBV6-6 to TRBJ2-5; D is unclear. V was cut by 5 bases and J by 5 bases, with 9 bases left in between. Germline values: CDR1 MNHNY, CDR2 SVGAGI (reference sequence). The CDR3 consists of 12 residues. DNA of the CDR3: TGTGCCAGCAGTATAGACTGGGAGACCCAGTACTTC. Amino acid sequence: CASSIDWETQYF.

The CDR3 protein is CASSSLPTDTQYF. The CDR3 DNA reads TGTGCCAGCAGTTCACTTCCCACAGATACGCAGTATTTT. The chain links TRBV6-1 to TRBJ2-3, with D uncertain. This CDR3 region has 13 residues. The germline V gene encodes CDR1 MNHNS and CDR2 SASEGT. V lost 5 bases to trimming and J lost 2 bases, with 8 bases between them.

This chain uses TRBV29-1 with TRBJ1-2; 7 bases fit TRBD1. Germline V gene sequence: CDR1 SQVTM, CDR2 ANQGSEA. V dropped 3 bases and J dropped 5; count of bases not matched to a gene: 9. CDR3 size: 14 residues. CDR3 sequence (DNA): TGCAGCGTTGACTTCTTCGACAGGGAATATGGCTACACCTTC. Translating it yields CSVDFFDREYGYTF.

This clonotype came up a few times. The gene calls are TRBV25-1 and TRBJ2-7; the match to TRBD2 covers 13 bases. Per the germline V gene, CDR1 is MGHDK and CDR2 is SYGVNS. There are 19 residues in the CDR3. Germline trimming cut 3 bases from V and 1 base from J; bases unmatched to any gene: 12. For the CDR3, the DNA is TGTGCCAGCAGTGAGGGGACTAGCGGGGCCCCAAAGGTATCCTACGAGCAGTACTTC. Its protein is CASSEGTSGAPKVSYEQYF.

The V call is TRBV27, the J call TRBJ2-3; D might be TRBD2 (7 bases). This CDR3 has 17 residues. Germline V gene lookup returns CDR1 MNHEY and CDR2 SMNVEV (reference sequence). The V end was cut by 4 bases, the J end by 2 bases, with 19 bases between. In nucleotides, the CDR3 is TGTGCCAGCAGTTCTCTGGGCAGGGGACTACTCACAGATACGCAGTATTTT. Translating it yields CASSSLGRGLLTDTQYF.

To note about this clonotype: Its ends do not fully match the called genes, so a read error is possible. The chain has TRBV12-3 or TRBV12-4 and TRBJ1-5; a weak D match, TRBD1 (5 bases). The length of the CDR3 is 14 residues. CDR3 DNA: TGTGCCAGCAGTTTATCCGAGGGGAATCCGCCCCAGCATTTT. This gives the protein CASSLSEGNPPQHF.

This clonotype was seen only a few times. The V gene is TRBV7-6, the J gene TRBJ1-2; 7 bases line up with TRBD1. Germline values: CDR1 SGHVS, CDR2 FNYEAQ. The ends lost 1 base at V and 10 bases at J; junction bases unmatched: 9. The CDR3 contains 14 residues. Here the CDR3 reads CASSLDLMDRPYTF. For the CDR3, the DNA is TGTGCCAGCAGCTTAGACCTCATGGACAGGCCCTACACCTTC.

Turning to this clonotype: A read error may account for a junction end that differs from germline. In nucleotides, the CDR3 is TGTGTCAGCAGCGTCAGGGGAAGCGGGGGCCTTAGCACAGATACGCAGTATTTT. Translated, it gives CVSSVRGSGGLSTDTQYF. This sequence joins TRBV7-2 and TRBJ2-3, with 8 bases fitting TRBD2. The CDR3 covers 18 residues. The germline gives CDR1 SGHTA, CDR2 FQGNSA.

This chain uses TRBV12-3 or TRBV12-4 with TRBJ1-6, with D possibly matching TRBD1 (5 bases). The CDR3 is made up of 13 amino acids. V lost 5 bases to trimming and J lost 15 bases, with 17 bases between them. In DNA form, the CDR3 reads TGTGCCAGCAGTCCCACATTCGGGGGTCTCCTCCACTTT. This translates into CASSPTFGGLLHF.

Turning to this clonotype: A much bigger clone sits one base away, suggesting this may be a read error. The V call is TRBV12-3 or TRBV12-4, the J call TRBJ1-2; TRBD1 is a possible D gene (6 bases). V was pared by 6 bases and J by 6 bases, with 23 bases between. CDR3 size: 16 residues. The CDR3 loop is CASRETGTNNGDGYTF. Written as DNA, the CDR3 is TGTGCCAGCAGGGAGACAGGTACCAATAATGGGGATGGCTACACCTTC.

The table lists this clonotype with a few counts. As DNA, the CDR3 is TGTGCCAGCAGTTACCGACGACGGGGATCCTGGGATGGCTACACCTTC. As protein: CASSYRRRGSWDGYTF. This chain uses TRBV6-6 with TRBJ1-2; D unclear. This CDR3 is built from 16 residues. Germline assignment: CDR1 MNHNY and CDR2 SVGAGI (reference sequence). V dropped 2 bases and J dropped 6 bases, with 19 bases sitting between them.

This clonotype was recorded a few times. The J gene is TRBJ1-1, the V gene TRBV6-2 or TRBV6-3; no firm D call. The CDR3 totals 12 residues. V was pared by 6 bases and J by 5 bases, with 10 bases between. The germline V gene encodes CDR1 MNHEY and CDR2 SVGEGT. The CDR3 loop reads CASSQPITEAFF. CDR3 bases: TGTGCCAGCAGCCAACCGATAACTGAAGCTTTCTTT.

V is TRBV7-8 and J is TRBJ2-7; possibly TRBD1 for D (7 bases). Germline CDR1 SGHVS, CDR2 FQNEAQ. The ends were cut back, 7 bases at V and 0 bases at J, with 22 bases in the middle. This CDR3 is built from 17 residues. CDR3 sequence: CASIYSEEQGGSYEQYV. The CDR3, as DNA: TGTGCCAGCATCTACTCCGAAGAGCAGGGGGGCTCCTACGAGCAGTACGTC.

The V call is TRBV19, the J call TRBJ1-1; maybe TRBD1 (5 bases). Per germline, CDR1 LNHDA and CDR2 SQIVND (reference sequence). The CDR3 contains 15 residues. Trimming cost V 4 bases and J 4 bases, with 16 bases left between them. CDR3 loop: CASSRTPGSRTEAFF. In nucleotides, the CDR3 is TGTGCCAGTAGTAGGACCCCAGGGTCACGCACTGAAGCTTTCTTT.

This clonotype appeared a single time. The germline gene is not matched at one end of the junction; a read error may be the cause. CDR3 region: CVSSFPNNLANEQFF. CDR3 DNA: TGTGTCAGCAGTTTCCCAAATAATCTAGCGAATGAGCAGTTCTTC. The chain is built from TRBV28 and TRBJ2-1; TRBD2 might be the D (6 bases). The V gene's germline CDR1 is MDHEN and CDR2 SYDVKM. The CDR3 consists of 15 residues.